These 11 T cell receptor beta chains were all obtained from the same sample, sequenced in a study of blood T cell repertoires in COVID-19. The protocol was immunoSEQ multiplex PCR, while the TCRdb copy is restricted to in-frame clones and leaves out a portion. Of about 470,000 clones in the sample, around 87% were seen once. The sample consisted of PBMCs or T cells enriched from blood (not recorded which). Receptors originate from a woman younger than 35 who had recovered from COVID-19.

This clone turned up a few times. The rearrangement links TRBV14 to TRBJ1-2; 8 bases line up with TRBD1. V lost 5 bases to trimming and J lost 4 bases; unmatched junction nucleotides: 12. Per the germline V gene, CDR1 is SGHDN and CDR2 is FVKESK. The CDR3 covers 16 residues. The CDR3 DNA is TGTGCCAGCAGCGTAAAGGACAGGGTAGAGTCCTATGGCTACACCTTC. This encodes CASSVKDRVESYGYTF.

This chain uses TRBV29-1 with TRBJ2-3; D perhaps matches TRBD2 (6 bases). V lost 5 bases, J lost 2 bases, and 23 bases lay in between. The CDR3 totals 17 residues. Germline CDR1 reads SQVTM; CDR2 reads ANQGSEA. The CDR3 DNA reads as TGCAGCGTTCCTAAGGATCGTCTAGCGTGGGTCACAGATACGCAGTATTTT. Protein: CSVPKDRLAWVTDTQYF.

A note on this clone: Distinct nucleotide sequences in the sample also encode this CDR3. The CDR3: CASSLSGETQYF. CDR3 bases: TGTGCCAGCAGCTTATCAGGAGAGACCCAGTACTTC. This chain joins TRBV11-2 and TRBJ2-5, with D unresolved. The CDR3 runs to 12 residues. Trimming stripped 2 bases from V and 4 bases from J, with 5 bases between. The germline CDR1 and CDR2 sequences are SGHAT and FQNNGV.

The gene calls are TRBV28 and TRBJ1-2; 8 bases are shared with TRBD1. The V segment lost 6 bases and the J segment 6 bases; nucleotides outside the gene matches: 12. CDR3 length equals 15 residues. In germline, CDR1 is MDHEN, CDR2 SYDVKM. DNA of the CDR3: TGTGCCAGCAGCGAACCTACAGGGGGTAGTGATGGCTACACCTTC. Residues: CASSEPTGGSDGYTF.

The rearrangement joins TRBV12-5 to TRBJ2-2, with 11 bases aligning to TRBD2. The CDR3 runs 16 residues. Germline CDR1 is LGHNT and CDR2 is FRNRAP. The trim removed 6 bases at V and 6 bases at J, leaving 9 bases unmatched. The CDR3: CASGLGLAGSSGELFF. In DNA, the CDR3 is TGTGCTAGTGGCCTCGGACTAGCGGGTAGCTCCGGGGAGCTGTTTTTT. Combining the CDR3 with reference TRBV12-5 and TRBJ2-2 gives the whole variable domain DARVTQTPRHKVTEMGQEVTMRCQPILGHNTVFWYRQTMMQGLELLAYFRNRAPLDDSGMPKDRFSAEMPDATLATLKIQPSEPRDSAVYFCASGLGLAGSSGELFFGEGSRLTVL.

V is TRBV2 and J is TRBJ2-7, with D tentatively TRBD2 (6 bases). CDR1 SNHLY and CDR2 FYNNEI come from the germline V gene. Trimming left V 6 bases short and J 7 bases short, with 13 bases between. The length of the CDR3 is 12 residues. For the CDR3, the DNA is TGTGCCAGCAGCGGGACTGCTCAGGAGCAGTACTTC. This codes for CASSGTAQEQYF.

This clone turned up a few times. The chain couples TRBV4-1 to TRBJ1-5; unclear D gene. The CDR3 spans 15 residues. Germline-derived CDR1 and CDR2 are MGHRA and YSYEKL. The V end was cut by 4 bases, the J end by 2 bases, with 12 bases between. The CDR3 region is CASSLVPGGNQPQHF. For the CDR3, the DNA is TGCGCCAGCAGCCTCGTTCCAGGCGGCAATCAGCCCCAGCATTTT.

This clone appeared a few times. The rearrangement joins TRBV19 to TRBJ1-5; TRBD1 matches 7 bases. The CDR3 length is 14 residues. The V segment lost 6 bases and the J segment 3 bases; nucleotides outside the gene matches: 5. Germline CDR1 reads LNHDA; CDR2 reads SQIVND (reference sequence). CDR3 protein: CASSLGQINQPQHF. The CDR3 DNA reads as TGTGCCAGTAGCCTGGGACAGATCAATCAGCCCCAGCATTTT.

The J gene is TRBJ2-7, the V gene TRBV28; TRBD1 matches at 7 bases. J lost 3 bases, V lost 5 bases, and 10 bases had no gene match. Germline CDR1 MDHEN, CDR2 SYDVKM. The CDR3 runs 15 residues. This CDR3 is CASSPPGTDVYEQYF. As DNA, the CDR3 is TGTGCCAGCAGTCCACCGGGGACAGATGTCTACGAGCAGTACTTC.

The chain employs TRBV27 and TRBJ2-7; TRBD1 matches at 10 bases. Germline-derived CDR1 and CDR2 are MNHEY and SMNVEV (reference sequence). The length of the CDR3 is 16 residues. V shed 1 base and J 1 base; nucleotides not matched to a gene: 4. The CDR3 protein is CASSLFGTGVSYEQYF. DNA for the CDR3: TGTGCCAGCAGTTTATTCGGGACAGGGGTGTCCTACGAGCAGTACTTC.

CDR3 DNA: TGTGCCAGCAGCTCCGGTAGAAGCACAGATACGCAGTATTTT. Translating gives CASSSGRSTDTQYF. The chain recombines TRBV11-2 with TRBJ2-3, with D unclear. There are 14 residues in the CDR3. The germline CDR1 and CDR2 sequences are SGHAT and FQNNGV. Trimming removed 4 bases at V and 0 bases at J, with 8 bases between.